These 25 T cell receptor beta chains were all obtained from the same sample, sequenced in a study of T cell repertoires in ileal Crohn's disease. Libraries were prepared by immunoSEQ multiplex PCR; TCRdb keeps only in-frame clonotypes and omits some of them. Seen here are fewer than 20,000 clones, roughly three fifths observed once, and the top ten hold roughly 6.2%. Sequenced material: ileal tissue. The receptors derive from an adult with Crohn's disease.

The rearrangement links TRBV6-1 to TRBJ1-3, with TRBD1 matching 10 bases. V shed 5 bases and J 7 bases; nucleotides not matched to a gene: 2. The CDR3 is 13 amino acids. Germline V gives CDR1 MNHNS, CDR2 SASEGT. In DNA form, the CDR3 reads TGTGCCAGCAGTAGGGGACAGGGGAACACCATATATTTT. Translating it yields CASSRGQGNTIYF.

The chain uses TRBV5-1 and TRBJ1-1; D unclear. The CDR3 spans 12 residues. Germline V gene lookup returns CDR1 SGHRS and CDR2 YFSETQ. The germline V and J ends were trimmed by 2 bases and 5 bases, with 7 bases remaining between them. DNA for the CDR3: TGCGCCAGCAGCTTAGGGAGGACTGAAGCTTTCTTT. Its protein product is CASSLGRTEAFF.

CDR3 amino acids: CSVKLAGRALEQYF. The CDR3 region has the DNA TGCAGCGTGAAGCTAGCAGGGAGGGCCCTCGAGCAGTACTTC. The chain employs TRBV29-1 and TRBJ2-7; TRBD2 agrees at 7 bases. The V and J ends lost 6 bases and 6 bases, in that order; junction bases with no gene match: 14. This CDR3 contains 14 residues. Germline V gives CDR1 SQVTM, CDR2 ANQGSEA.

This rearrangement joins TRBV9 to TRBJ1-4, with 8 bases aligning to TRBD1. CDR3 size: 19 residues. Germline CDR1 is SGDLS and CDR2 is YYNGEE. V lost 3 bases, J lost 7 bases, and 20 bases stayed unmatched. The CDR3 sequence is CASSAAPGTGTIYGEKLFF. CDR3 in DNA: TGTGCCAGCAGCGCAGCCCCTGGGACAGGCACGATATACGGTGAAAAACTGTTTTTT.

The chain combines TRBV7-4 with TRBJ2-2, with 10 nucleotides matching TRBD1. The CDR3 has 14 residues. Germline loops: CDR1 SGHVT, CDR2 SQSDAQ. V trimming: 5 bases; J trimming: 4 bases; junction bases outside the gene matches: 1. The CDR3 spells CASSRDRGTGELFF. DNA of the CDR3: TGTGCCAGCAGCAGGGACAGGGGCACCGGGGAGCTGTTTTTT.

The chain recombines TRBV5-8 with TRBJ2-1; possible D gene TRBD1, 6 bases. This CDR3 spans 16 amino acids. Trimming left V 9 bases short and J 1 base short, with 20 bases between. From germline, CDR1 is SGHTS and CDR2 YDEGEE. The CDR3 protein is CATSRVGDTSYNEQFF. The CDR3 nucleotides read TGTGCCACCTCGCGGGTCGGGGACACATCCTACAATGAGCAGTTCTTC.

This clone occurred a few times. V and J are TRBV6-5 and TRBJ2-3; 9 positions match TRBD1. The germline V gene encodes CDR1 MNHEY and CDR2 SVGAGI. The V and J ends lost 6 bases and 3 bases, in that order; junction bases with no gene match: 7. The CDR3 is 15 amino acids. The CDR3 DNA is TGTGCCAGCAGCTCTTCGACAGGGGGAACAGATACGCAGTATTTT. Translating it yields CASSSSTGGTDTQYF.

This clone was recorded a few times. The V gene is TRBV30, the J gene TRBJ1-4; possible D gene TRBD1, 6 bases. The length of the CDR3 is 12 residues. V lost 6 bases, J lost 8 bases, and 13 bases lay in between. Germline V gives CDR1 GTSNPN, CDR2 SVGIG (reference sequence). CDR3 nucleotide sequence: TGTGCCTGCGTGACAGGACCCGAAAAACTGTTTTTT. It codes for CACVTGPEKLFF.

This rearrangement joins TRBV18 to TRBJ2-7; 10 nucleotides align to TRBD1. Germline-derived CDR1 and CDR2 are KGHSH and LQKENI. The V and J ends lost 6 bases and 5 bases, in that order; junction bases with no gene match: 7. CDR3 length: 14 residues. The DNA of the CDR3 is TGTGCCAGCTCCCTCGGACAGGGGGTTAACGAGCAGTACTTC. It encodes CASSLGQGVNEQYF.

This chain joins TRBV5-1 and TRBJ2-1; TRBD2 matches at 13 bases. V lost 5 bases to trimming and J lost 4 bases; unmatched junction nucleotides: 9. Per germline, CDR1 SGHRS and CDR2 YFSETQ. The CDR3 loop spans 17 amino acids. CDR3 protein: CASSLSGTSGKYNEQFF. CDR3 bases: TGCGCCAGCAGTCTGTCCGGGACTAGCGGGAAGTACAATGAGCAGTTCTTC.

The chain is built from TRBV27 and TRBJ2-7, with D maybe TRBD2 (5 bases). Trimming removed 6 bases from V and 2 bases from J, with 11 bases in between. The CDR3 runs to 13 residues. Germline-derived CDR1 and CDR2 are MNHEY and SMNVEV (reference sequence). CDR3 DNA: TGTGCCAGCAGGTTAAGCGGTACCTACGAGCAGTACTTC. Protein sequence: CASRLSGTYEQYF.

The V call is TRBV6-1, the J call TRBJ2-7; TRBD2 agrees at 7 bases. Germline CDR1 reads MNHNS; CDR2 reads SASEGT. Unmatched junction bases numbered 5, after V lost 6 bases and J lost 3 bases. This CDR3 contains 13 residues. In DNA form, the CDR3 reads TGTGCCAGCAGGGGAGGGGCGGTCTACGAGCAGTACTTC. Amino acid sequence: CASRGGAVYEQYF.

The chain employs TRBV25-1 and TRBJ1-6; possibly TRBD1 for D (5 bases). The germline V and J ends were trimmed by 3 bases and 6 bases, with 9 bases remaining between them. This CDR3 comprises 14 residues. Germline V lookup: CDR1 MGHDK, CDR2 SYGVNS. The CDR3 DNA reads as TGTGCCAGCAGTGAGGACACTTCTAATTCACCCCTCCACTTT. This codes for CASSEDTSNSPLHF. Based on the CDR3 plus reference TRBV25-1 and TRBJ1-6, the full variable domain is EADIYQTPRYLVIGTGKKITLECSQTMGHDKMYWYQQDPGMELHLIHYSYGVNSTEKGDLSSESTVSRIRTEHFPLTLESARPSHTSQYLCASSEDTSNSPLHFGNGTRLTVT.

The V gene is TRBV11-2, the J gene TRBJ1-1, with a weak D call TRBD1 (5 bases). V gave up 1 base and J gave up 1 base, with 13 bases separating them. The CDR3 totals 16 residues. The germline CDR1 and CDR2 sequences are SGHAT and FQNNGV. CDR3 in DNA: TGTGCCAGCAGCTTAGCAGGGTCGGTAAGGAACACTGAAGCTTTCTTT. Its protein is CASSLAGSVRNTEAFF.

The rearrangement links TRBV6-1 to TRBJ2-7, with unresolved D. The ends were cut back, 5 bases at V and 3 bases at J, with 5 bases in the middle. The germline V gene encodes CDR1 MNHNS and CDR2 SASEGT. CDR3 length: 11 residues. CDR3 sequence: CASSRGYEQYF. In DNA form, the CDR3 reads TGTGCCAGCAGTCGCGGCTACGAGCAGTACTTC.

The chain carries TRBV27 and TRBJ1-5; no clear D. The CDR3 totals 13 residues. Germline CDR1 MNHEY, CDR2 SMNVEV (reference sequence). The V end lost 8 bases, the J end lost 2 bases, and 10 bases lay between the germline ends. The CDR3 sequence is CASGWTRNQPQHF. DNA of the CDR3: TGTGCCAGCGGTTGGACTCGCAATCAGCCCCAGCATTTT.

The rearrangement joins TRBV30 to TRBJ2-7, with 7 bases lining up with TRBD1. The V and J ends lost 2 bases and 3 bases, in that order; junction bases with no gene match: 4. The germline V gene encodes CDR1 GTSNPN and CDR2 SVGIG (reference sequence). The CDR3 has 13 residues. The CDR3 region is CAWSRDRSYEQYF. As DNA, the CDR3 is TGTGCCTGGAGTCGGGACAGAAGCTACGAGCAGTACTTC. The entire variable domain, with the rest obtained from reference TRBV30 and TRBJ2-7, is as follows: SQTIHQWPATLVQPVGSPLSLECTVEGTSNPNLYWYRQAAGRGLQLLFYSVGIGQISSEVPQNLSASRPQDRQFILSSKKLLLSDSGFYLCAWSRDRSYEQYFGPGTRLTVT.

This clone has a single count. This chain connects TRBV5-1 to TRBJ2-2; 8 bases fit TRBD1. V lost 5 bases, J lost 4 bases, and 7 bases stayed unmatched. CDR1 is SGHRS, CDR2 YFSETQ, per germline. This CDR3 has 15 amino acids. The CDR3 loop is CASRPSTGGTGELFF. The CDR3 DNA reads TGCGCCAGCAGACCTAGCACAGGGGGCACCGGGGAGCTGTTTTTT.

V is TRBV29-1 and J is TRBJ1-2; 8 bases are a match to TRBD1. Trimming cost V 3 bases and J 4 bases; bases outside gene matches: 7. The CDR3 is 14 residues long. CDR1 is SQVTM, CDR2 ANQGSEA, per germline. The CDR3 here is CSVESSGTGYGYTF. The CDR3 DNA reads TGCAGCGTTGAGTCTTCAGGGACAGGCTATGGCTACACCTTC.

The chain has TRBV11-2 and TRBJ2-2, with 7 bases identical to TRBD2. This CDR3 spans 16 amino acids. Germline-derived CDR1 and CDR2 are SGHAT and FQNNGV. After removal of 5 bases from V and 4 bases from J, the junction contained 10 bases not matched to a gene. Here the CDR3 reads CASSRGRGFGTGELFF. CDR3 bases: TGTGCCAGCAGCCGAGGGAGGGGTTTCGGCACCGGGGAGCTGTTTTTT.

V gene TRBV30 combines with J gene TRBJ1-1, with D uncertain. CDR3 size: 14 residues. Germline CDR1 is GTSNPN and CDR2 is SVGIG (reference sequence). V was clipped by 0 bases and J by 4 bases, with 12 bases between them. The DNA of the CDR3 is TGTGCCTGGAGTGTAGCGGCTTTGGTCACTGAAGCTTTCTTT. The encoded protein is CAWSVAALVTEAFF.

The CDR3 loop reads CASSPRVGSGQPQHF. DNA for the CDR3: TGTGCCAGCAGCCCCCGGGTTGGATCTGGACAGCCCCAGCATTTT. The chain couples TRBV7-2 to TRBJ1-5; D is uncertain. This CDR3 has 15 residues. Germline assignment: CDR1 SGHTA and CDR2 FQGNSA. Trimming left V 5 bases short and J 7 bases short, with 18 bases between. Together with reference TRBV7-2 and TRBJ1-5, the CDR3 gives the full variable domain: GAGVSQSPSNKVTEKGKDVELRCDPISGHTALYWYRQSLGQGLEFLIYFQGNSAPDKSGLPSDRFSAERTGGSVSTLTIQRTQQEDSAVYLCASSPRVGSGQPQHFGDGTRLSIL.

V usage is TRBV7-2 and J usage is TRBJ1-5; D may be TRBD1 (6 bases). The CDR3 consists of 15 residues. Per germline, CDR1 SGHTA and CDR2 FQGNSA. V shed 2 bases and J shed 0 bases, with 8 bases lying between them. The CDR3 DNA reads as TGTGCCAGCAGCTTAAGGGGGTATAGCAATCAGCCCCAGCATTTT. Translated: CASSLRGYSNQPQHF.

The V and J genes are TRBV30 and TRBJ1-4; 8 bases match TRBD1. J was trimmed by 8 bases and V by 1 base; bases with no gene match: 9. The CDR3 loop spans 15 amino acids. The V gene's germline CDR1 is GTSNPN and CDR2 SVGIG (reference sequence). CDR3 sequence: CAWSATGAKSEKLFF. The CDR3 DNA reads as TGTGCCTGGAGTGCGACAGGGGCTAAAAGCGAAAAACTGTTTTTT.

The chain is built from TRBV19 and TRBJ1-5; no definite D call. The V gene's germline CDR1 is LNHDA and CDR2 SQIVND (reference sequence). The CDR3 covers 15 residues. V lost 6 bases, J lost 3 bases, and 15 bases lay in between. Here the CDR3 DNA reads TGTGCCAGTAGGAAAACCGGGAGGATCAATCAGCCCCAGCATTTT. Its protein product is CASRKTGRINQPQHF.